The 9 T cell receptor beta chains below come from one sample, sequenced in a study of cytomegalovirus exposure and HLA in healthy donors. 13 Jbeta primers and 60 Vbeta primers were used for the PCR. Here immunoSEQ multiplex PCR was the method, and the copy in TCRdb shows in-frame clones only, minus some. The listing records some 96,000 clones. The sample taken for sequencing was PBMCs. These receptors all stem from a woman in her 30s in good health and CMV-seronegative.

The chain has TRBV19 and TRBJ2-1, with TRBD2 identical over 8 bases. The V and J ends lost 9 bases and 9 bases, in that order; junction bases with no gene match: 22. The CDR3 is 17 amino acids. Germline CDR1 and CDR2: LNHDA and SQIVND (reference sequence). CDR3 in amino acids: CASRAGVAGSAVGEQFF. CDR3 sequence (DNA): TGTGCCAGCCGGGCAGGGGTAGCGGGATCGGCCGTCGGTGAGCAGTTCTTC.

The J gene is TRBJ2-2, the V gene TRBV27, with D perhaps matching TRBD1 (5 bases). Germline V gene data show CDR1 as MNHEY and CDR2 as SMNVEV (reference sequence). The ends were cut back, 6 bases at V and 3 bases at J, with 11 bases in the middle. This CDR3 spans 14 amino acids. CDR3 residues: CASSQDNYTGELFF. The CDR3 nucleotides read TGTGCCAGCAGCCAGGACAATTACACCGGGGAGCTGTTTTTT.

This sequence joins TRBV19 and TRBJ1-4; D uncertain. This CDR3 spans 15 amino acids. The ends were cut back, 7 bases at V and 7 bases at J, with 19 bases in the middle. Looked up from germline, CDR1 is LNHDA and CDR2 is SQIVND (reference sequence). The DNA of the CDR3 is TGTGCCAGTATGGCGGATGGGTCCTATGGTGAAAAACTGTTTTTT. Its translation is CASMADGSYGEKLFF.

This chain links TRBV29-1 with TRBJ2-5; D might be TRBD1 (7 bases). The J call may be mistaken, given a closer DNA end match to TRBJ2-7. The CDR3 extends over 13 amino acids. Germline-derived CDR1 and CDR2 are SQVTM and ANQGSEA. Written as DNA, the CDR3 is TGCAGCGTTTCAGGGGGGACGACGGACGAGCAGTACTTC. This gives the protein CSVSGGTTDEQYF.

V and J are TRBV29-1 and TRBJ1-2; the D is unclear. Trimming took 6 bases from V and 4 from J, leaving 12 bases between them. CDR1 and CDR2 (germline): SQVTM, ANQGSEA. The CDR3 runs to 12 residues. The CDR3 DNA sequence: TGCAGCGTGAAGGAGACTACCTATGGCTACACCTTC. It specifies CSVKETTYGYTF.

This sequence joins TRBV29-1 and TRBJ2-7; possibly TRBD2 for D (5 bases). The CDR3 loop spans 14 amino acids. Germline-derived CDR1 and CDR2 are SQVTM and ANQGSEA. The V and J ends lost 4 bases and 0 bases respectively, with 13 bases between them. CDR3: CSVAMDGLSYEQYF. The DNA for the CDR3 is TGCAGCGTTGCAATGGACGGACTCTCCTACGAGCAGTACTTC.

The J gene is TRBJ2-7, the V gene TRBV11-3; TRBD1 matches at 7 bases. This CDR3 spans 13 amino acids. V lost 8 bases and J lost 3; bases outside the gene matches: 7. The germline V gene has CDR1 SGHNT and CDR2 YENEEA. CDR3 loop: CASATGSFYEQYF. DNA for the CDR3: TGTGCCAGCGCGACAGGGAGCTTCTACGAGCAGTACTTC.

The chain uses TRBV14 and TRBJ2-1; perhaps TRBD1 as D (6 bases). Trimming left V 3 bases short and J 6 bases short, with 18 bases between. Germline V gene sequence: CDR1 SGHDN, CDR2 FVKESK. CDR3 length: 16 residues. This CDR3 reads CASSQGAGRFGNEQFF. Written as DNA, the CDR3 is TGTGCCAGCAGCCAGGGGGCCGGCAGGTTCGGCAATGAGCAGTTCTTC.

The V gene is TRBV7-9, the J gene TRBJ1-4, with 7 bases matching TRBD1. Trimming at V came to 7 bases and at J to 7 bases, leaving 9 bases not matched to a gene. CDR1 and CDR2 (germline): SEHNR, FQNEAQ (reference sequence). This CDR3 region has 14 residues. This CDR3 reads CASTDRDPFEKLFF. CDR3 sequence (DNA): TGTGCCAGCACCGACAGGGATCCCTTTGAAAAACTGTTTTTT.